This TCR beta chain was captured in a study of CD8 T cells in Susac syndrome. Study in general: Active disease was present in six of the sequenced Susac syndrome patients, and remission in about eight.

Random hexamers were used to reverse transcribe an amount of about 0.45 to 1 ug RNA. Amplification of TCR beta CDR3 spanned 54 Vbeta and 13 Jbeta via immunoSEQ multiplex PCR. Each CDR3 protein is one row after TCRdb ran MiXCR on the immunoSEQ multiplex PCR reads. The data hold hundreds of thousands of distinct CDR3 sequences, with 90% to 97% observed a single time. Germline V CDR1 and CDR2: DFQATT, SNEGSKA (reference sequence). V trimming: 5 bases; J trimming: 2 bases; junction bases outside the gene matches: 1. This CDR3 has 13 amino acids. The TCR comes from a human donor with Susac syndrome. The sample taken for sequencing was CD4+ T cells from PBMCs. This sequence joins TRBV20-1 and TRBJ2-7; 12 bases map to TRBD2. The CDR3 DNA is TGCAGTGCTCCTAGCGGGAGGGCCTACGAGCAGTACTTC. Translating it yields CSAPSGRAYEQYF.